The clone carrying this T cell receptor beta chain was seen only a few times. Its target is not known. The source of the sample is a study of beta chain features in type 1 diabetes. Expressed TCRB transcripts got sequenced, as all isolated RNA was reverse transcribed. Method: immunoSEQ multiplex PCR; TCRdb's copy keeps in-frame clones and lacks some. Among approximately 250,000 clones, approximately 11% were seen once, and the ten largest hold approximately 0.015%. The study, taken as a whole, reports: Whether TCRB rearrangement is influenced by HLA type was left unresolved in this analysis. TCRB CDR3s from Type 1 diabetes patients were moderately but significantly shorter in all four CD4+ subsets.

CDR1 and CDR2 (germline): SGHVS, FQNEAQ. The length of the CDR3 is 16 residues. V dropped 5 bases and J dropped 7; count of bases not matched to a gene: 11. The sequence was obtained from a man aged 30 to 45 with type 1 diabetes. The genes are TRBV7-8 and TRBJ2-1, with TRBD2 matching 10 bases. Source material: naive CD4+ T cells from blood. The chain's CDR3 is CASSPQGSGGANEQFF. CDR3 bases: TGTGCCAGCAGCCCACAAGGGAGCGGGGGGGCTAATGAGCAGTTCTTC.